This TCR beta chain is from a study of post-analysis software for immune sequencing data. Overall study: Relapsing-remitting, secondary progressive and progressive-relapsing forms of multiple sclerosis all featured among disease courses.

As concerns this clonotype: Its cognate antigen is unknown.

TCR beta cDNA libraries included unique molecular identifiers. TCRdb ran MiXCR on the PCR reads and lists one entry per CDR3 protein. The sample has roughly 650,000 distinct CDR3 sequences; around 60% are singletons. Study-wide results and caveats: Significantly decreased normalized Chao1 diversity was recorded for multiple sclerosis patients relative to controls. TRBV5-6, TRBV5-1 and TRBV20-1 were among roughly five TRBV segments more frequent in patients than controls.

The CDR3 runs to 15 residues. Looked up from germline, CDR1 is ENHRY and CDR2 is SYGVKD. V dropped 9 bases and J dropped 4; count of bases not matched to a gene: 10. V is TRBV10-3 and J is TRBJ2-1, with 9 bases fitting TRBD2. The sequenced sample was blood. The origin of this receptor is a girl aged 2 to 9 with multiple sclerosis. The CDR3 loop is CAIGDTSGFYNEQFF. CDR3 nucleotide sequence: TGTGCCATTGGGGACACTAGCGGGTTTTACAATGAGCAGTTCTTC.